These 11 T cell receptor beta chains share one sample of origin, sequenced in a study of OX40 agonist ivuxolimab in advanced cancers. To prepare the library, the immunoSEQ multiplex PCR assay was applied. Sourced from immuneACCESS, this table was stored by TCRdb with only in-frame sequences that have V and J called. A share of the clones is absent; for the studies checked, an unresolved V gene accounts for under half, and the remainder has no known explanation. In all, the sample holds roughly 41,000 clones, and around 87% of those were seen once. The ten largest clones represent 2% to 3% of the sample. The specimen comprised CD4+ or CD8+ T cells sorted from blood, sampled in a trial of the OX40 agonist ivuxolimab. The source is an adult with an advanced solid tumor such as melanoma, head and neck, liver or kidney cancer.

CDR3 bases: TGTGCCAGCAGCAATGTTATCGGGGGGAAGGAAAAACTGTTTTTT. As protein: CASSNVIGGKEKLFF. This chain joins TRBV11-2 and TRBJ1-4, with D perhaps matching TRBD1 (5 bases). Per germline, CDR1 SGHAT and CDR2 FQNNGV. V was pared by 5 bases and J by 8 bases, with 18 bases between. There are 15 residues in the CDR3.

In its sample, this clone was seen a few times. In nucleotides, the CDR3 is TGCGCCAGCAGCCAAGATGCGTCCGGACGAAACAATGAGCAGTTCTTC. Translating gives CASSQDASGRNNEQFF. The chain has TRBV4-1 and TRBJ2-1; D gene unclear. The CDR3 sequence is 16 residues long. V lost 0 bases and J lost 5, with 14 bases in between. Per germline, CDR1 MGHRA and CDR2 YSYEKL.

This sequence joins TRBV5-1 and TRBJ2-7; no clear D. The CDR3 extends over 14 amino acids. Germline V CDR1 and CDR2: SGHRS, YFSETQ. V was cut by 0 bases and J by 3 bases, with 10 bases left in between. CDR3: CASSLDAGFYEQYF. The CDR3, as DNA: TGCGCCAGCAGCTTGGATGCAGGCTTCTACGAGCAGTACTTC.

The chain uses TRBV4-3 and TRBJ1-6; D not resolved. The germline CDR1 and CDR2 sequences are LGHNA and YSLEER. V was cut by 0 bases and J by 8 bases, with 11 bases left in between. The CDR3 totals 15 residues. The CDR3 DNA follows: TGCGCCAGCAGCCAAGAAGCCTCCCCAGATTCACCCCTCCACTTT. Translation: CASSQEASPDSPLHF.

CDR3 loop: CASSSGGTGHNEQFF. CDR3 bases: TGTGCCAGCAGCTCAGGAGGGACAGGCCACAATGAGCAGTTCTTC. The chain employs TRBV6-5 and TRBJ2-1, with 8 bases matching TRBD1. Germline-derived CDR1 and CDR2 are MNHEY and SVGAGI. V lost 6 bases to trimming and J lost 5 bases; unmatched junction nucleotides: 9. There are 15 residues in the CDR3.

This chain joins TRBV6-5 and TRBJ2-5; D unclear. With 4 bases removed from V and 4 bases from J, the gap between germline ends came to 13 bases. Per germline, CDR1 MNHEY and CDR2 SVGAGI. This CDR3 comprises 14 residues. CDR3 bases: TGTGCCAGCAGTTTAACTGGTGGAGTAGAGACCCAGTACTTC. As protein: CASSLTGGVETQYF.

This chain links TRBV7-2 with TRBJ2-5; 7 bases are a match to TRBD1. Trimming removed 5 bases from V and 5 bases from J; junction bases left unmatched: 8. This CDR3 has 14 residues. Germline-derived CDR1 and CDR2 are SGHTA and FQGNSA. CDR3 bases: TGTGCCAGCAGCCTACAGGGGACGGGGGAGACCCAGTACTTC. As protein: CASSLQGTGETQYF.

The chain carries TRBV10-2 and TRBJ1-4; D is undetermined. This CDR3 has 13 amino acids. Germline CDR1 is WSHSY and CDR2 is SAAADI. V was cut by 6 bases and J by 4 bases, with 9 bases left in between. The CDR3 is CASRVGLNEKLFF. The CDR3 DNA is TGCGCCAGCAGGGTCGGGCTTAATGAAAAACTGTTTTTT.

The V gene is TRBV7-2, the J gene TRBJ1-2; no clear D. V was clipped by 3 bases and J by 5 bases, with 10 bases between them. Germline V gene data show CDR1 as SGHTA and CDR2 as FQGNSA. CDR3 size: 13 residues. CDR3 amino acids: CASSLEQQYGYTF. The CDR3 nucleotides are TGTGCCAGCAGCTTGGAACAACAATATGGCTACACCTTC.

The table lists this clone with a count of one. The V gene is TRBV9, the J gene TRBJ1-2; 9 nucleotides match TRBD1. The CDR3 is 15 amino acids. The V and J ends lost 0 bases and 5 bases, in that order; junction bases with no gene match: 5. The V gene's germline CDR1 is SGDLS and CDR2 YYNGEE. The CDR3 DNA is TGTGCCAGCAGCGTAGCCCAAGGACAGGGGTATGGCTACACCTTC. The encoded protein is CASSVAQGQGYGYTF.

The rearrangement links TRBV5-6 to TRBJ1-1; TRBD1 aligns across 7 bases. Per the germline V gene, CDR1 is SGHDT and CDR2 is YYEEEE. The CDR3 loop spans 15 amino acids. The V gene end was trimmed by 4 bases and the J gene end by 5 bases; junction bases not matched to a gene: 11. CDR3 loop: CASSHGTVVRTEAFF. The CDR3 coding sequence is TGTGCCAGCAGCCACGGGACAGTCGTAAGGACTGAAGCTTTCTTT.